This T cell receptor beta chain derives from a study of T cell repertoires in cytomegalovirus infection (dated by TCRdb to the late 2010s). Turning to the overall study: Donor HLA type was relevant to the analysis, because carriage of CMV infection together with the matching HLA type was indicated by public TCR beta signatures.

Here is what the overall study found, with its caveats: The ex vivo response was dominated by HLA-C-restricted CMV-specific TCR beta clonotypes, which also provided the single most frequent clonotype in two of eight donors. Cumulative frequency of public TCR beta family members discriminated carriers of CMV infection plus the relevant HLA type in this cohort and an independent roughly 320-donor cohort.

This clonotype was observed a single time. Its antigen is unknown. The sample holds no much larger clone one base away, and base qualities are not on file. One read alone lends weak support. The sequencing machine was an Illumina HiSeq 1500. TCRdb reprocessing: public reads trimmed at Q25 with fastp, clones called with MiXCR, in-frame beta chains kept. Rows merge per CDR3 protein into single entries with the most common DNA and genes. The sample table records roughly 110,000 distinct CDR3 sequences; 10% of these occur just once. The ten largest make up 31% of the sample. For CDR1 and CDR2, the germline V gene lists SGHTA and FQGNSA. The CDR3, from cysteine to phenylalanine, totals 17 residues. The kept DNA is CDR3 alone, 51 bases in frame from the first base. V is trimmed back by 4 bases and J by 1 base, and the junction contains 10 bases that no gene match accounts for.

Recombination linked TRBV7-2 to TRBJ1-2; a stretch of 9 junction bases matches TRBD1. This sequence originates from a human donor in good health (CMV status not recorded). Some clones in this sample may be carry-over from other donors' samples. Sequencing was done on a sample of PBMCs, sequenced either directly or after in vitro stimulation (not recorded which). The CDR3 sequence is CASSSMGTGFYNYGYTF. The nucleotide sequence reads TGTGCCAGCAGCTCAATGGGGACAGGGTTCTATAACTATGGCTACACCTTC. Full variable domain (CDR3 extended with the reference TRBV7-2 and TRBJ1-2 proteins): GAGVSQSPSNKVTEKGKDVELRCDPISGHTALYWYRQSLGQGLEFLIYFQGNSAPDKSGLPSDRFSAERTGGSVSTLTIQRTQQEDSAVYLCASSSMGTGFYNYGYTFGSGTRLTVV.